This T cell receptor beta chain was found in a study of CD8+ T cells in alopecia areata. In the study overall: For the treated group, dosing was oral tofacitinib at 5 to 10 mg twice daily.

Overall study results and limits: Scalp clonality and expanded CD8+ clones among the top 100 fell significantly with tofacitinib.

cDNA prepared by RNA extraction and subsequent reverse transcription served as the template for sequencing. Repertoires were generated with immunoSEQ multiplex PCR, while TCRdb's copy carries only in-frame clones and drops some. The sample holds 100,000 to 140,000 clones; 84% are singletons and the top ten take 24%. The germline V gene has CDR1 PRHDT and CDR2 FYEKMQ (reference sequence). J was trimmed by 4 bases and V by 5 bases; bases with no gene match: 4. The CDR3 runs 15 residues. Specified treatment: oral pan-JAK inhibitor, 5-10 mg twice daily. Details on this clone: Its target is not known.

This clonotype was sampled from a human donor with alopecia areata. The rearrangement links TRBV13 to TRBJ2-1; 11 bases are a match to TRBD2. The sample was CD8+ T cells sorted from blood, taken at week 24, from a patient treated with tofacitinib. DNA of the CDR3: TGTGCCAGCAGCGGCGGGACTAGCGGATACAATGAGCAGTTCTTC. Its translation is CASSGGTSGYNEQFF.